The clone carrying this T cell receptor beta chain was counted ten times or more. No antigen is known for it. V dropped 1 base and J dropped 6 bases, with 14 bases sitting between them. The length of the CDR3 is 16 residues. Per germline, CDR1 KGHDR and CDR2 SFDVKD. The authors built TCR beta libraries using iRepertoire HTBI primers and Arm-PCR of CDR3 regions. Per the study methods: Across samples, 60 or so TRBV and some 13 TRBJ segments were found. TCRdb analysed the multiplex PCR reads with MiXCR anew, one entry per CDR3 protein. What appears here as the V and J calls and clone size reflects TCRdb's work, not the paper's. Among roughly 400,000 distinct CDR3 sequences listed, about 17% were seen once. This sample is part of a study of regulatory T cells in long-lasting Graves disease. Study-wide findings and caveats: New patients shared 750 to 1,000 public clonotypes, and persistent patients shared more, with 2,741. The work looked only at peripheral blood and did not look at thyroid tissue.

Regarding time point: newly diagnosed GD, antithyroid drugs for less than 3 months. PBMCs provided the RNA from which the TCR library was made. The sample also formed part of further work on T cells in Graves' hyperthyroidism and ophthalmopathy.

The chain combines TRBV24-1 with TRBJ2-2; D is unclear. The sequence was obtained from a woman aged 18 to 35 with Graves disease. The sample here was peripheral blood mononuclear cells (PBMCs), taken at new diagnosis, from a patient treated with antithyroid drugs. CDR3 DNA: TGTGCCACCAGTGATTTCGTACGGTCTGTCTCCGGGGAGCTGTTTTTT. Translating it yields CATSDFVRSVSGELFF.